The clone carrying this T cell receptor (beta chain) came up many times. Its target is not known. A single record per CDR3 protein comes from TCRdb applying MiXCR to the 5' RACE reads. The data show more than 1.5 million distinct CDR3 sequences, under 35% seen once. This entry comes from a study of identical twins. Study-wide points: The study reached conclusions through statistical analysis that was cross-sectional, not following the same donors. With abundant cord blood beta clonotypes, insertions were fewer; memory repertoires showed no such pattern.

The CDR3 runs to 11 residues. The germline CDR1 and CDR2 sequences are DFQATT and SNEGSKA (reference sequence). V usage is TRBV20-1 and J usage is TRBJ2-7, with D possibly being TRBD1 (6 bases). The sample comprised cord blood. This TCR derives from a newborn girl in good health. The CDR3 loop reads CSAIRGYEQYF. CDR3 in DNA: TGCAGCGCGATCAGGGGCTACGAGCAGTACTTC.